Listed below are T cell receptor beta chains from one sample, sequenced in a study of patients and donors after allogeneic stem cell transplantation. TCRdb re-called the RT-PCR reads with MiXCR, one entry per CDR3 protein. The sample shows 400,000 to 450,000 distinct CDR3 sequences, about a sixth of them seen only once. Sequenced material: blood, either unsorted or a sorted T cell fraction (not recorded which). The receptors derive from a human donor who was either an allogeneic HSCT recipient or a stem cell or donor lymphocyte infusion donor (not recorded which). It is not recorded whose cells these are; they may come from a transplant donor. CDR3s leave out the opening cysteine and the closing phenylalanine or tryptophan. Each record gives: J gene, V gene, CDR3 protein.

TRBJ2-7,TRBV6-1,ASSQTGKFYEQY
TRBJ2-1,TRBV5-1,ASSQLAGAYNEQF
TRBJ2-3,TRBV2,ASNPLAGGTDTQY
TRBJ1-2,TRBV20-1,SVSTGTNYGYT
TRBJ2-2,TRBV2,ASSEWYTGELF
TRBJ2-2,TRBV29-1,SVENTGELF
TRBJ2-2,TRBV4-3,ASSQDRGAMDTGELF
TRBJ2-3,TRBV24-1,ATSQRGDTQY
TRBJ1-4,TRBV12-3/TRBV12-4,ASTRRNEKLF
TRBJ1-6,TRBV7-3,ASSLTGTVNSPLH
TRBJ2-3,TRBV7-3,ASSPTGGDTQY
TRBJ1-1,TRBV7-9,ASSKGQRSNTEAF
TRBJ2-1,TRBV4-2,ASSQDLGHEQF
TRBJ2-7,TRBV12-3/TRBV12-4,ASSSNYEQY
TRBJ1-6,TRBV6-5,ASTQGNSPLH
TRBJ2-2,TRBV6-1,ASSEDSLTGELF
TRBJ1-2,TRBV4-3,ASSRTGATNYGYT
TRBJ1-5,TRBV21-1,ASSSQGPGGANQPQH
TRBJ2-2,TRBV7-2,ASSLYFYTGELF
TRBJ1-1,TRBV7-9,ASSSDRPTPG
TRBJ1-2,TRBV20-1,SARDSYGYT
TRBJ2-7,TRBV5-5,ASSLVVEQY
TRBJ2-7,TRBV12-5,ASGFGLEQY
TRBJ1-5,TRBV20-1,SASEFAGVIINQPQH
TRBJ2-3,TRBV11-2,ASTLTGLADRGGTDTQY
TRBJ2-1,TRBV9,ASSVSRSIPYNEQF
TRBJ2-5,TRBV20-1,SARHQVIQETQY
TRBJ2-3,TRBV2,ASSQGVVPDTQY
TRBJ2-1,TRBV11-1,ASSLELAVSSSYNEQF
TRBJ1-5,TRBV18,ASSRGLGQPQH
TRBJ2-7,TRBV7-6,ASSLAGDGRAYEQY